The 5 T cell receptor beta chains in this list originate from one sample, sequenced in a study of blood T cell repertoires in COVID-19. The protocol was immunoSEQ multiplex PCR, while the TCRdb copy is restricted to in-frame clones and leaves out a portion. Of about 160,000 clones detected, 85% appear once; the ten largest clones hold about 3.3%. Sequencing was performed on peripheral blood. The receptors derive from a human donor with acute or convalescent COVID-19. The donor label of this sample is uncertain.

This clone was observed a handful of times. This chain connects TRBV18 to TRBJ1-1; D remains ambiguous. Germline CDR1 reads KGHSH; CDR2 reads LQKENI. The germline V and J ends were trimmed by 6 bases and 5 bases, with 10 bases remaining between them. CDR3 length: 12 amino acids. The CDR3 DNA sequence: TGTGCCAGCTCGCAAACCCGGACTGAAGCTTTCTTT. It is translated as CASSQTRTEAFF.

J is TRBJ2-7 and V is TRBV11-3, with TRBD1 identical over 9 bases. The CDR3 totals 15 residues. The V segment lost 2 bases and the J segment 2 bases; nucleotides outside the gene matches: 4. Looked up from germline, CDR1 is SGHNT and CDR2 is YENEEA. The CDR3, as DNA: TGTGCCAGCAGCTTAAGCGGGACAGGGACCTACGAGCAGTACTTC. It codes for CASSLSGTGTYEQYF.

The chain employs TRBV5-5 and TRBJ1-1; D may be TRBD1 (5 bases). The V gene's germline CDR1 is SGHKS and CDR2 YYEKEE (reference sequence). Trimming shortened V by 0 bases and J by 0 bases, and 9 bases separated the two germline ends. The CDR3 contains 15 residues. The CDR3 DNA is TGTGCCAGCAGCTTGGGGGGCCAGCTGAACACTGAAGCTTTCTTT. Amino acids: CASSLGGQLNTEAFF.

The gene calls are TRBV9 and TRBJ1-1; D call uncertain. Trimming pared 0 bases from V and 3 bases from J, leaving 9 bases between. The germline gives CDR1 SGDLS, CDR2 YYNGEE. The CDR3 sequence is 14 residues long. CDR3 nucleotides: TGTGCCAGCAGCGTAGTGTCCGGGGACACTGAAGCTTTCTTT. It is translated as CASSVVSGDTEAFF.

The chain employs TRBV27 and TRBJ1-2, with D maybe TRBD1 (6 bases). The germline V and J ends were trimmed by 7 bases and 2 bases, with 17 bases remaining between them. The CDR3 consists of 15 residues. Germline CDR1 and CDR2: MNHEY and SMNVEV (reference sequence). CDR3 amino acids: CASTSDSLLNYGYTF. The CDR3 DNA reads TGTGCCAGCACCTCGGACAGCCTCCTGAACTATGGCTACACCTTC.